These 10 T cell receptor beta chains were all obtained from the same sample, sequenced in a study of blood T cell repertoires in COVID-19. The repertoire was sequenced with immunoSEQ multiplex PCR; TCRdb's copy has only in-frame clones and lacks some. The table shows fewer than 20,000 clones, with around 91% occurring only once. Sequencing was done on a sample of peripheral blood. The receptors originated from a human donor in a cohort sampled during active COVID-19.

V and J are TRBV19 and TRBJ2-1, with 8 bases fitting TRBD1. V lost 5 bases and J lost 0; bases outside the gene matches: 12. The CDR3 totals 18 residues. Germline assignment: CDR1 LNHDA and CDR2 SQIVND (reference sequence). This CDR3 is CASSSIQGGGRSYNEQFF. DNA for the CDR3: TGTGCCAGTAGTTCAATACAGGGGGGCGGACGCTCCTACAATGAGCAGTTCTTC. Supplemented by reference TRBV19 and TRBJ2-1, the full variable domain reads DGGITQSPKYLFRKEGQNVTLSCEQNLNHDAMYWYRQDPGQGLRLIYYSQIVNDFQKGDIAEGYSVSREKKESFPLTVTSAQKNPTAFYLCASSSIQGGGRSYNEQFFGPGTRLTVL.

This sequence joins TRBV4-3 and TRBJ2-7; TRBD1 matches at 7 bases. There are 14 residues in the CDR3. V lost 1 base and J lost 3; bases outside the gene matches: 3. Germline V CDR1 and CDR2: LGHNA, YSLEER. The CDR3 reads CASSQGRDSYEQYF. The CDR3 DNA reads TGCGCCAGCAGCCAAGGAAGGGACAGCTACGAGCAGTACTTC.

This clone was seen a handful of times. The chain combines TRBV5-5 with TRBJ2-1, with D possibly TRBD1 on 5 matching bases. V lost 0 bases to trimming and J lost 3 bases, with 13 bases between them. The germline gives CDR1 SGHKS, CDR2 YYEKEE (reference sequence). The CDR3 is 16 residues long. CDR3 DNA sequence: TGTGCCAGCAGCTTGGTTGTGGGGCGCGACTACAATGAGCAGTTCTTC. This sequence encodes CASSLVVGRDYNEQFF. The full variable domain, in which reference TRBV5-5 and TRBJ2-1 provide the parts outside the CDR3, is DAGVTQSPTHLIKTRGQQVTLRCSPISGHKSVSWYQQVLGQGPQFIFQYYEKEERGRGNFPDRFSARQFPNYSSELNVNALLLGDSALYLCASSLVVGRDYNEQFFGPGTRLTVL.

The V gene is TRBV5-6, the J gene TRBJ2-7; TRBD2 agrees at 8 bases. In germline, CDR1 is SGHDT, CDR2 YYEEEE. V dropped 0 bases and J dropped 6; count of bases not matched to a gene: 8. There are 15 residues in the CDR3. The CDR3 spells CASSLAIGRDFEQYF. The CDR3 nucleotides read TGTGCCAGCAGCTTGGCCATCGGGAGGGATTTCGAGCAGTACTTC.

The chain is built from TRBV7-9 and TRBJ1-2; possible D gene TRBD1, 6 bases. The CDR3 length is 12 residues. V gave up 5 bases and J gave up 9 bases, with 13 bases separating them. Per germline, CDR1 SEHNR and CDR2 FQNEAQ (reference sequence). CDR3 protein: CASSPDRSSYTF. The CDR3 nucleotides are TGTGCCAGCAGCCCTGACAGGTCCAGCTACACCTTC.

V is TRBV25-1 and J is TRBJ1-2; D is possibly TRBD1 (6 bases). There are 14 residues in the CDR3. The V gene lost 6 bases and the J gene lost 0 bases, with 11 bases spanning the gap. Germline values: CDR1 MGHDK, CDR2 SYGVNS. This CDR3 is CASRETGANYGYTF. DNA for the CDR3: TGTGCCAGCAGGGAGACAGGAGCTAACTATGGCTACACCTTC.

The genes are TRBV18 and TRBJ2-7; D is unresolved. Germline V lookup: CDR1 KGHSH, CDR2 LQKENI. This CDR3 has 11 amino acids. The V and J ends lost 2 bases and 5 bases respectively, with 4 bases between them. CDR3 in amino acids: CASSPIDEQYF. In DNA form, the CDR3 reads TGTGCCAGCTCACCAATCGACGAGCAGTACTTC.

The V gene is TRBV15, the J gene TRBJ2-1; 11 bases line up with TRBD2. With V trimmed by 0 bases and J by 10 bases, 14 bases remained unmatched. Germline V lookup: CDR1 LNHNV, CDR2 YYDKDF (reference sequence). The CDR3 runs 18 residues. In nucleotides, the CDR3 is TGTGCCACCAGCAGAGATCGGCTAGCGGGGGGACCGGCACGCGAGCAGTTCTTC. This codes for CATSRDRLAGGPAREQFF.

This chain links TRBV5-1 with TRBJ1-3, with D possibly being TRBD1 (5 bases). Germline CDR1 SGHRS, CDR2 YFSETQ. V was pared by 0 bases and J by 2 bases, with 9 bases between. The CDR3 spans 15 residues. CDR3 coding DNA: TGCGCCAGCAGCTTGGGGGCAGGGACTGGAAACACCATATATTTT. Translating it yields CASSLGAGTGNTIYF.

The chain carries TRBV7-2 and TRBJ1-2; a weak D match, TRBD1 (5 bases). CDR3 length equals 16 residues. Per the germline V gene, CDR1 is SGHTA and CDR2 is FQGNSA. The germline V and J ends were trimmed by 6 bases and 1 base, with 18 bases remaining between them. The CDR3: CASSVGGTGGNYGYTF. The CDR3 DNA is TGTGCCAGCAGTGTGGGGGGGACGGGAGGTAACTATGGCTACACCTTC.